Below are 18 T cell receptor beta chains sequenced from a single sample in a study of shared clonotypes between healthy human individuals. Measured with immunoSEQ multiplex PCR; TCRdb has only the in-frame clones, and not every one. Of 950,000 to 1,100,000 clones in the sample, approximately 80% were seen once. Sequences were obtained from memory CD4+ T cells from PBMCs. The subset is: CD45RA-negative fraction. These receptors all come from a man between 18 and 35 years old in good health. Some clones in this sample may be carry-over from other donors' samples.

The V call is TRBV11-3, the J call TRBJ2-7, with D perhaps TRBD2 (5 bases). V lost 5 bases and J lost 0, with 17 bases in between. In germline, CDR1 is SGHNT, CDR2 YENEEA. CDR3 length equals 16 residues. In DNA, the CDR3 is TGTGCCAGCAGCAAAGGAGGTACCGAAAGCTCCTACGAGCAGTACTTC. This gives the protein CASSKGGTESSYEQYF.

This chain joins TRBV7-9 and TRBJ1-4; TRBD1 might be the D (5 bases). CDR1 is SEHNR, CDR2 FQNEAQ, per germline (reference sequence). Trimming took off 4 bases at V and 3 bases at J, with 9 bases between the two ends. The CDR3 sequence is 14 residues long. CDR3 bases: TGTGCCAGCAGCTCGCGAGGGGCTAATGAAAAACTGTTTTTT. Translated: CASSSRGANEKLFF.

A word on this clone: This probably arose from a read error, given a far larger clone one base away. The chain employs TRBV5-4 and TRBJ2-5, with D unresolved. This CDR3 spans 12 amino acids. With 4 bases removed from V and 5 bases from J, the gap between germline ends came to 9 bases. Germline assignment: CDR1 SGHNT and CDR2 YYREEE (reference sequence). CDR3: CASSRVGETQYF. CDR3 DNA sequence: TGTGCCAGCAGCCGGGTGGGGGAGACCCAGTACTTC.

The V and J genes are TRBV5-1 and TRBJ1-2, with D possibly matching TRBD1 (5 bases). Germline V gene data show CDR1 as SGHRS and CDR2 as YFSETQ. Deletions cut 4 bases from V and 7 bases from J, with 20 bases between. CDR3 size: 15 residues. CDR3 nucleotide sequence: TGCGCCAGCAGCAGTGGAGAGGGGCGATCGTCTGGCTACACCTTC. It translates to CASSSGEGRSSGYTF.

This clone was picked up one time. This chain connects TRBV5-3 to TRBJ2-1, with a weak D call TRBD1 (6 bases). TRBV5-3 falls under the ORF class, with uncertain function. Trimming stripped 4 bases from V and 3 bases from J, with 11 bases between. The CDR3 length is 14 residues. As DNA, the CDR3 is TGTGCCAGAAGCGCAGGGGACCGCTACAATGAGCAGTTCTTC. Its protein product is CARSAGDRYNEQFF.

This clone was seen ten or more times. The genes are TRBV4-2 and TRBJ2-5, with 8 bases aligning to TRBD1. J was trimmed by 4 bases and V by 4 bases; bases with no gene match: 8. Germline assignment: CDR1 LGHNA and CDR2 YNFKEQ. The length of the CDR3 is 15 residues. As DNA, the CDR3 is TGTGCCAGCAGCCCATGGACAGGGAACGGAGAGACCCAGTACTTC. Amino acids: CASSPWTGNGETQYF.

The V and J genes are TRBV7-8 and TRBJ1-2; a weak D match, TRBD1 (5 bases). CDR1 and CDR2 (germline): SGHVS, FQNEAQ. This CDR3 has 16 amino acids. V dropped 1 base and J dropped 4 bases, with 16 bases sitting between them. For the CDR3, the DNA is TGTGCCAGCAGCTTAGATCCGGGGACGATTACCTATGGCTACACCTTC. It translates to CASSLDPGTITYGYTF.

The rearrangement links TRBV29-1 to TRBJ2-5, with D possibly TRBD2 on 6 matching bases. V lost 4 bases to trimming and J lost 4 bases, with 13 bases between them. The CDR3 covers 13 residues. CDR1 and CDR2 (germline): SQVTM, ANQGSEA. CDR3 in amino acids: CSVAPAAGETQYF. The CDR3 bases are TGCAGCGTTGCCCCGGCAGCGGGAGAGACCCAGTACTTC.

This chain's CDR3 is CASSQDSPLLQGDRRGNTIYF. CDR3 bases: TGCGCCAGCAGCCAAGATTCCCCCCTTCTGCAGGGGGATAGACGGGGAAACACCATATATTTT. The chain is built from TRBV4-1 and TRBJ1-3, with 7 bases fitting TRBD1. From germline, CDR1 is MGHRA and CDR2 YSYEKL. The V and J ends lost 0 bases and 4 bases, in that order; junction bases with no gene match: 21. The CDR3 loop spans 21 amino acids.

The V gene is TRBV5-1, the J gene TRBJ2-2; 7 nucleotides match TRBD2. V shed 0 bases, J shed 4 bases, and the junction held 12 bases outside the gene matches. Germline V CDR1 and CDR2: SGHRS, YFSETQ. The CDR3 length is 18 residues. CDR3 region: CASSLALLANEITGELFF. The CDR3 nucleotides are TGCGCCAGCAGCTTGGCCTTACTAGCGAACGAAATCACCGGGGAGCTGTTTTTT.

This rearrangement joins TRBV4-3 to TRBJ2-1; 16 bases are shared with TRBD2. The V and J ends lost 5 bases and 5 bases, in that order; junction bases with no gene match: 12. The CDR3 runs 19 residues. The germline V gene has CDR1 LGHNA and CDR2 YSLEER. This CDR3 reads CASSSELGLAGGIHNEQFF. CDR3 nucleotides: TGCGCCAGCAGCTCCGAGTTGGGACTAGCGGGAGGGATACACAATGAGCAGTTCTTC.

This clone was counted ten times or more. V usage is TRBV28 and J usage is TRBJ1-2; D not certain. V lost 3 bases to trimming and J lost 4 bases, with 9 bases between them. The CDR3 runs to 13 residues. Germline lookup yields CDR1 MDHEN and CDR2 SYDVKM. The CDR3 is CASSFPFAYGYTF. As DNA, the CDR3 is TGTGCCAGCAGTTTTCCCTTTGCCTATGGCTACACCTTC.

Regarding this clone: A far larger clone is just one base off, so this is likely a read error. The chain couples TRBV4-1 to TRBJ1-4, with unresolved D. This CDR3 has 13 residues. From germline, CDR1 is MGHRA and CDR2 YSYEKL. Trimming cost V 0 bases and J 13 bases, with 12 bases left between them. The DNA for the CDR3 is TGCGCCAGCAGCCAAGATCCGTCGCGAGTACTGTTTTTT. Protein: CASSQDPSRVLFF.

The chain couples TRBV13 to TRBJ2-5; a weak D match, TRBD2 (6 bases). The CDR3 covers 14 residues. The germline CDR1 and CDR2 sequences are PRHDT and FYEKMQ (reference sequence). Trimming removed 7 bases from V and 2 bases from J, with 14 bases in between. CDR3 nucleotide sequence: TGTGCCAGCACCCGATTGGCGGGGCAAGAGACCCAGTACTTC. Protein: CASTRLAGQETQYF.

The rearrangement uses TRBV4-1 and TRBJ1-3; D unresolved. Germline CDR1 reads MGHRA; CDR2 reads YSYEKL. The CDR3 extends over 14 amino acids. V lost 0 bases, J lost 4 bases, and 7 bases lay in between. CDR3 in DNA: TGCGCCAGCAGCCAAGATACCCGAGGAAACACCATATATTTT. Protein sequence: CASSQDTRGNTIYF.

CDR3 nucleotides: TGTGCCAGCAGCTTTAAGCCGGGGAAAAGGGACAGACTAGATGGAAACACCATATATTTT. Encoded protein: CASSFKPGKRDRLDGNTIYF. The chain couples TRBV7-6 to TRBJ1-3; 7 bases are a match to TRBD1. Germline V CDR1 and CDR2: SGHVS, FNYEAQ. V gave up 3 bases and J gave up 3 bases; unmatched junction bases: 20. The CDR3 spans 20 residues.

The chain is built from TRBV10-3 and TRBJ2-5; D possibly corresponds to TRBD1 (5 bases). V gave up 3 bases and J gave up 5 bases, with 10 bases separating them. The CDR3 is 13 residues long. The germline V gene encodes CDR1 ENHRY and CDR2 SYGVKD. The CDR3 reads CAISEPPGETQYF. DNA of the CDR3: TGTGCCATCAGTGAACCCCCAGGGGAGACCCAGTACTTC.

V is TRBV7-9 and J is TRBJ1-1, with a possible D match to TRBD1 (6 bases). V lost 5 bases and J 9 bases, leaving 25 bases between the germline ends. Germline CDR1 SEHNR, CDR2 FQNEAQ (reference sequence). This CDR3 comprises 16 residues. CDR3 coding DNA: TGTGCCAGCAGCAGGCTCGTATTGGTACAGGGCTTCAAAGCTTTCTTT. This encodes CASSRLVLVQGFKAFF. The full variable domain, rest sourced from reference TRBV7-9 and TRBJ1-1, is DTGVSQNPRHKITKRGQNVTFRCDPISEHNRLYWYRQTLGQGPEFLTYFQNEAQLEKSRLLSDRFSAERPKGSFSTLEIQRTEQGDSAMYLCASSRLVLVQGFKAFFGQGTRLTVV.